What follows is one T cell receptor (beta chain) and its context. The data derive from a study of blood T cell repertoires in COVID-19. Study overall: There were acute and convalescent COVID-19 samples, and they came from the United States, Italy and Spain. The cDNA or gDNA used as material had been derived from T cells, B-cell-depleted T cells, or PBMCs.

Study processing details: Reference gene primer amplification in the assay estimated nucleated cell counts. TCRdb's copy holds only in-frame clones and misses some; the assay was immunoSEQ multiplex PCR. Clone size and the V and J calls come from that table; the DNA yielded D and trimming. This sample has 650,000 to 800,000 clones; about 90% occur once, and the top ten carry around 0.3%. CDR3 length: 16 residues. Germline trimming cut 1 base from V and 2 bases from J; bases unmatched to any gene: 5. From germline, CDR1 is LGHNA and CDR2 YNFKEQ. The sequence was collected from a woman under 30 with acute or convalescent COVID-19. Specimen: peripheral blood. The V and J genes are TRBV4-2 and TRBJ1-2; 9 bases are a match to TRBD1. The CDR3 DNA follows: TGTGCCAGCAGCCAAGTTGGGACAGGGTTCAACTATGGCTACACCTTC. As protein: CASSQVGTGFNYGYTF.